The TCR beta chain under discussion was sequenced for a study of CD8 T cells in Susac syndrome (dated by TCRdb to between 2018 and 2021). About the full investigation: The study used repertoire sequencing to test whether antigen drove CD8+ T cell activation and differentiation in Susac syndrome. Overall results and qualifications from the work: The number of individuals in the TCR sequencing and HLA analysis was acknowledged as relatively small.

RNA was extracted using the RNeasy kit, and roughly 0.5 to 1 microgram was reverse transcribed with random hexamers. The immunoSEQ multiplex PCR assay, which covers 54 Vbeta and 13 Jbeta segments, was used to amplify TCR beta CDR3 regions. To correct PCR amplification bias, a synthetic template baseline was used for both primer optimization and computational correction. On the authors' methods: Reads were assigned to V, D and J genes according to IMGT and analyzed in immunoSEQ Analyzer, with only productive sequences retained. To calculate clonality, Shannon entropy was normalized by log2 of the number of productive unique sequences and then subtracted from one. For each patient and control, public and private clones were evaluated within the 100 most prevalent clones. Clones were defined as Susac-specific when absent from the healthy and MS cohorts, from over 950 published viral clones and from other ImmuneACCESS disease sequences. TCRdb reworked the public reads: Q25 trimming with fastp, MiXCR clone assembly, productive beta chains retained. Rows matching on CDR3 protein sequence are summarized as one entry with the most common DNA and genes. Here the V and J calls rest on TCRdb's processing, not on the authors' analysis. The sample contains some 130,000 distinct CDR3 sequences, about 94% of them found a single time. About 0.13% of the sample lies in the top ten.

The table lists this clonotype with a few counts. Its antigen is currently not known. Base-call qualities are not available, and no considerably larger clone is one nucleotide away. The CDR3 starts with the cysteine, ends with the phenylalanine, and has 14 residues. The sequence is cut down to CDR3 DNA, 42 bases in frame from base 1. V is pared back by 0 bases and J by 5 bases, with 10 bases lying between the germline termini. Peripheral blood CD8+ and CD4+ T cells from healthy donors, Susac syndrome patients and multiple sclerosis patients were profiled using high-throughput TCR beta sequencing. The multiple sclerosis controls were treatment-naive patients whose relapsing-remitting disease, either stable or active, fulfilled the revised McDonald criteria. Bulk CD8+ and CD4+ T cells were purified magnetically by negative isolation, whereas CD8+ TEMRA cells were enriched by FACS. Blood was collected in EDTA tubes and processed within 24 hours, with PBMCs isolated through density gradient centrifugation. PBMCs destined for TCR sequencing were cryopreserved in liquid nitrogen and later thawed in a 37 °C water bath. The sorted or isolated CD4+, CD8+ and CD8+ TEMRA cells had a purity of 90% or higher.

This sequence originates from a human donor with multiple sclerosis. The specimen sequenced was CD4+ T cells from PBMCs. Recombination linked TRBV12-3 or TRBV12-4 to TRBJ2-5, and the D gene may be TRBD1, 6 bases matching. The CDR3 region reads CASSLAGAEETQYF. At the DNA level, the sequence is TGTGCCAGCAGTTTAGCGGGGGCTGAGGAGACCCAGTACTTC.